This T cell receptor (beta chain) was captured in a study of T cells in Graves' hyperthyroidism and ophthalmopathy (dated by TCRdb to about 2019). Study-level background: Peripheral blood was sampled at the time of initial diagnosis, prior to any treatment. Prospective prediction of ophthalmopathy was tested in an independent validation cohort consisting of some 20 hyperthyroidism patients and 15 or so patients who later progressed to ophthalmopathy. In addition, the study compared T-cell repertoires in thyroid tissue and in blood from roughly 6 Graves' hyperthyroidism patients. To identify TCR V-J signatures that set the groups apart, the researchers used a discovery cohort of 100 or so patients, made up of around 42 with Graves' ophthalmopathy and approximately 57 with stable Graves' hyperthyroidism. The paper reports TCR Vbeta CDR3 sequencing of approximately 130 peripheral blood samples: fewer than 50 ophthalmopathy, approximately 74 hyperthyroidism and about 17 progressor patients. After sampling, hyperthyroidism patients received methimazole starting at 30 mg daily, and ophthalmopathy patients received high-dose intravenous methylprednisolone. For training and testing, the approximately 92 patients in the discovery cohort were randomly divided in a 7:3 ratio. Study-wide findings and limitations: A model built on a 13 V-J signature distinguished ophthalmopathy from stable hyperthyroidism, reaching 87.88% sensitivity and about 81% specificity in cross-validation and 80%/75% in testing. Sample size was not statistically predetermined, and blinding of investigators to group allocation was not performed. Most expanded thyroid clonotypes (frequency above 0.001) were also detected in blood, a finding suggesting that blood repertoires may reflect thyroid immune responses. In validation, the model predicted progression to ophthalmopathy with 55% to 71% sensitivity and approximately 78% specificity, a median of 6.5 months before onset.

Stable Graves' hyperthyroidism was defined as the absence of progression to ophthalmopathy over 18 months of follow-up. Hyperthyroidism patients were newly diagnosed, with disease duration under 2 months, and aged 18 to 65 years. Any patient with an uncontrolled infection, another autoimmune disease, pregnancy or lactation was excluded. Clinical symptoms, serum thyroxine and TRAb, thyroid ultrasound, and orbital computed tomography formed the basis for the diagnoses. PBMCs were separated from roughly 10 ml of fresh peripheral blood using Ficoll-Paque density gradient centrifugation. Trizol reagent was used to extract total RNA, and RNA quality was then checked on an Agilent 2100 Bioanalyzer. This clonotype has at least ten counts. Its binding antigen is unknown. Qualities for individual bases were not recorded, and no much larger clone is one base off. V drops 5 bases and J drops 5 bases, leaving 28 bases in between. The CDR3 holds 19 amino acids from the cysteine to the phenylalanine. Only the CDR3 portion is preserved as DNA: 57 bases, with reading frame beginning at the first base.

The TCR beta CDR3 regions were amplified from RNA transcripts. A first-round RT-PCR of the TCR CDR3 used the HTBI primer set with the Qiagen OneStep RT-PCR kit. The libraries were constructed in a second round of multiplex PCR and then size-selected and purified. Paired-end sequencing of the libraries was performed with 100 bp reads on an Illumina HiSeq2000. Turning to the authors' computational methods: SOAPnuke was used to process the raw data, removing reads that contained adapters or uncalled bases, had a mean Phred below 15, or lacked an exact match to the constant primer or identifier. COPE v1.2.5 was used to merge the high-quality paired reads, and each unique nucleotide sequence was defined as a clonotype. Clonotypes were aligned to IMGT TRBV, TRBD and TRBJ reference segments using MiTCR v1.1. Analysis was restricted to V-J combinations with a frequency above 0.0001, which covered just over 98% of repertoires. The TCS score was defined as the ratio of F50 (clonal expansion) to E x V (chaos), calculated using BLOSUM62-based TCRdist between CDR3 peptides within each V-J. Welch's t-statistics and random forest reduced roughly 540 V-J features to 13, which were used in a naive Bayes classifier (R e1071). TCRdb took the public reads, trimmed them with fastp at Q25, ran MiXCR for clone calling and kept in-frame beta chains. Each record represents a unique CDR3 protein, reported with the most common genes and DNA among its rows. The V and J calls follow TCRdb's processing rather than the paper's. The sample table shows hundreds of thousands of distinct CDR3 sequences, and approximately 15% are seen once. The top ten clones comprise 20% to 25% of the sample.

Material for sequencing was blood. This chain joins TRBV12-3 or TRBV12-4 to TRBJ2-4, and TRBD2 may be the D gene, going by 6 matching bases. The receptor comes from a woman in her 30s with Graves' hyperthyroidism. The encoded CDR3 is CASSNTLGRKAGGENIQYF. Here is the DNA: TGTGCCAGCAGTAACACTCTGGGGAGGAAGGCGGGTGGCGAAAACATTCAGTACTTC.